The 2 T cell receptor beta chains below all came from one sample that was sequenced in a study of shared clonotypes between healthy human individuals. Measured with immunoSEQ multiplex PCR; TCRdb has only the in-frame clones, and not every one. The table shows hundreds of thousands of clones, with around 79% occurring only once. Sequenced sample: PBMCs. These receptors all stem from a woman between 40 and 55 years old in good health. Some clones in this sample may be carry-over from other donors' samples.

This clone has a handful of counts. As DNA, the CDR3 is TGTGCCAGTTTGACTAGCGGGAGAAGCAATGAGCAGTTCTTC. Encoded protein: CASLTSGRSNEQFF. The chain couples TRBV28 to TRBJ2-1; 12 nucleotides line up with TRBD2. CDR1 and CDR2 (germline): MDHEN, SYDVKM. After removal of 9 bases from V and 6 bases from J, the junction contained 6 bases not matched to a gene. This CDR3 contains 14 residues.

The genes are TRBV30 and TRBJ2-3; D possibly matches TRBD1 or TRBD2 (5 bases each). Germline values: CDR1 GTSNPN, CDR2 SVGIG (reference sequence). CDR3 length: 14 residues. The ends were cut back, 2 bases at V and 0 bases at J, with 9 bases in the middle. CDR3 sequence reads: CAWSQGASTDTQYF. In nucleotides, the CDR3 is TGTGCCTGGAGTCAGGGAGCCAGCACAGATACGCAGTATTTT.